This entry lists 2 T cell receptor beta chains sequenced from one sample in a study of early T cells in non-severe SARS-CoV-2 infection. TCRdb fed the 5' RACE reads into MiXCR, producing one record per CDR3 protein. The sample lists 20,000 to 25,000 distinct CDR3 sequences; roughly 4.8% were seen once. Sequencing was carried out using whole blood. Receptors were obtained from an adult who was a healthcare worker with PCR-confirmed SARS-CoV-2 infection or an uninfected control (not recorded which).

This clonotype occurred a few times. CDR3 nucleotide sequence: TGTGCCAGCAGGGGACAGGGATGGGGCTATGGCTACACCTTC. Protein sequence: CASRGQGWGYGYTF. The rearrangement links TRBV25-1 to TRBJ1-2; the match to TRBD1 covers 9 bases. The CDR3 loop spans 14 amino acids. Germline V lookup: CDR1 MGHDK, CDR2 SYGVNS. V was clipped by 6 bases and J by 4 bases; unmatched bases: 6.

This clonotype was seen a handful of times. This chain uses TRBV5-4 with TRBJ1-1, with D maybe TRBD1 (5 bases). Trimming took off 1 base at V and 1 base at J, with 8 bases between the two ends. This CDR3 region has 14 residues. Germline lookup yields CDR1 SGHNT and CDR2 YYREEE (reference sequence). The CDR3: CASSLQGRNTEAFF. The DNA for the CDR3 is TGTGCCAGCAGCTTGCAGGGACGGAACACTGAAGCTTTCTTT. Supplemented by reference TRBV5-4 and TRBJ1-1, the full variable domain reads ETGVTQSPTHLIKTRGQQVTLRCSSQSGHNTVSWYQQALGQGPQFIFQYYREEENGRGNFPPRFSGLQFPNYSSELNVNALELDDSALYLCASSLQGRNTEAFFGQGTRLTVV.